A single sample is the source of the 19 T cell receptor beta chains below, sequenced in a study of molecular identifiers for immune sequencing clone quantification. A single record per CDR3 protein comes from TCRdb applying MiXCR to the PCR reads. The data contain about 320,000 distinct CDR3 sequences, roughly a quarter of them singletons. Sample: naive CD8+ T cells from blood, with Jurkat cell RNA spiked in. Specified subset: FACS-sorted CD8+CD4-CCR7+CD45RA+ naive T cells. The receptors were sampled from a human donor in good health. Some libraries in this study had Jurkat cell RNA spiked in.

A remark on this clonotype: At one of its ends the junction is not consistent with the germline gene, which may arise from a read error. The V call is TRBV6-5, the J call TRBJ1-1; D unclear. The CDR3 runs to 14 residues. Germline CDR1 and CDR2: MNHEY and SVGAGI. This CDR3 is CASSYIGPNPEAFF. The CDR3 DNA reads as TGTGCCAGCAGTTACATCGGCCCGAACCCTGAAGCTTTCTTT.

Worth noting for this clonotype: A much larger clone differs by one base, so this may be a read error. This chain joins TRBV27 and TRBJ2-3, with TRBD2 identical over 7 bases. Germline assignment: CDR1 MNHEY and CDR2 SMNVEV (reference sequence). Trimming at V came to 8 bases and at J to 2 bases, leaving 7 bases not matched to a gene. The CDR3 is 14 amino acids. The CDR3, as DNA: TGTGCCAGCGGGCGGGAGCTTGTCACAGATACGCAGTATTTT. Protein: CASGRELVTDTQYF.

This clonotype showed up many times. V gene TRBV27 combines with J gene TRBJ2-7, with D hard to call. This CDR3 has 14 residues. Germline loops: CDR1 MNHEY, CDR2 SMNVEV (reference sequence). Trimming left V 0 bases short and J 4 bases short, with 10 bases between. The CDR3 spells CASSLSSWGYEQYF. CDR3 DNA: TGTGCCAGCAGTTTATCATCTTGGGGTTACGAGCAGTACTTC.

This clonotype has at least ten counts. CDR3 region: CASSRQRTDTQYF. For the CDR3, the DNA is TGTGCCAGCAGTCGACAACGCACAGATACGCAGTATTTT. The chain carries TRBV12-3 or TRBV12-4 and TRBJ2-3; the D is unclear. Trimming shortened V by 5 bases and J by 1 base, and 7 bases separated the two germline ends. This CDR3 has 13 amino acids.

Comment on this clonotype: Possible read error: a much larger clone is one base away. The genes are TRBV5-6 and TRBJ1-5; 7 bases align to TRBD1. The CDR3 consists of 12 residues. Germline CDR1 and CDR2: SGHDT and YYEEEE. CDR3 bases: TGTGCCAGCAGCTTGGGACAGGGTATCGTTCGTTTT. Its protein is CASSLGQGIVRF.

This sequence joins TRBV6-6 and TRBJ2-2; D ambiguous. Germline loops: CDR1 MNHNY, CDR2 SVGAGI (reference sequence). Trimming left V 4 bases short and J 3 bases short, with 6 bases between. This CDR3 is 13 amino acids long. Written as DNA, the CDR3 is TGTGCCAGCAGTTCTGTCGACACCGGGGAGCTGTTTTTT. This sequence encodes CASSSVDTGELFF.

This clonotype was detected many times. CDR3 nucleotide sequence: TGTGCCAGCACATTGGGAGGTTCCGGCAACACTGAAGCTTTCTTT. This sequence encodes CASTLGGSGNTEAFF. The gene calls are TRBV19 and TRBJ1-1; unclear D gene. The V end lost 9 bases, the J end lost 2 bases, and 19 bases lay between the germline ends. CDR1 is LNHDA, CDR2 SQIVND, per germline (reference sequence). The CDR3 length is 15 residues.

The rearrangement joins TRBV20-1 to TRBJ2-5; D unclear. The V gene's germline CDR1 is DFQATT and CDR2 SNEGSKA (reference sequence). V gave up 5 bases and J gave up 4 bases, with 8 bases separating them. The CDR3 is 11 amino acids. The CDR3 sequence: CSASHGETQYF. The CDR3 DNA follows: TGCAGTGCTTCCCATGGAGAGACCCAGTACTTC.

This chain joins TRBV28 and TRBJ1-5; TRBD1 aligns across 8 bases. Germline CDR1 and CDR2: MDHEN and SYDVKM. CDR3 length: 15 residues. Unmatched junction bases numbered 6, after V lost 4 bases and J lost 4 bases. CDR3 sequence (DNA): TGTGCCAGCAGTTACCCGGACAGGGATAATCAGCCCCAGCATTTT. Protein sequence: CASSYPDRDNQPQHF.

The chain employs TRBV4-1 and TRBJ2-7; D possibly corresponds to TRBD1 (6 bases). V was trimmed by 1 base and J by 0 bases, leaving 13 bases between them. In germline, CDR1 is MGHRA, CDR2 YSYEKL. This CDR3 is 16 amino acids long. The CDR3 region is CASSQVISDSSYEQYF. Here the CDR3 DNA reads TGCGCCAGCAGCCAAGTGATTTCGGACAGCTCCTACGAGCAGTACTTC.

V and J are TRBV20-1 and TRBJ2-1; D unclear. The germline V gene has CDR1 DFQATT and CDR2 SNEGSKA (reference sequence). V gave up 3 bases and J gave up 10 bases, with 10 bases separating them. CDR3 length: 11 amino acids. CDR3 region: CSASLVGEQFF. The CDR3 bases are TGCAGTGCTAGTCTGGTCGGAGAGCAGTTCTTC.

Details on this clonotype: A much larger clone differs by one base, so this may be a read error. The CDR3 carries no conserved terminal phenylalanine or tryptophan, so it likely arises from a read error. The J gene is TRBJ2-3, the V gene TRBV12-3 or TRBV12-4; possibly TRBD2 for D (5 bases). V was clipped by 4 bases and J by 4 bases, with 6 bases between them. CDR3 length equals 12 residues. CDR3 sequence: CASSWESDTQYL. CDR3 in DNA: TGTGCCAGCAGTTGGGAGTCAGATACGCAGTATCTT.

The table lists this clonotype with many counts. This chain uses TRBV4-1 with TRBJ1-5; the D is unclear. V shed 1 base and J shed 7 bases, with 14 bases lying between them. This CDR3 region has 15 residues. Germline V gene sequence: CDR1 MGHRA, CDR2 YSYEKL. The DNA for the CDR3 is TGCGCCAGCAGCCAAGGTGCGGGGATGGTCCAGCCCCAGCATTTT. It is translated as CASSQGAGMVQPQHF.

This clonotype appeared a few times. The V and J genes are TRBV11-2 and TRBJ2-7, with 11 bases lining up with TRBD2. With V trimmed by 4 bases and J by 7 bases, 12 bases remained unmatched. CDR1 and CDR2 from the germline V gene are SGHAT and FQNNGV. The CDR3 consists of 16 residues. CDR3: CASSSKLLAGASEQYF. The CDR3 DNA reads as TGTGCCAGCAGCTCCAAATTACTAGCGGGAGCGAGTGAGCAGTACTTC.

Concerning this clonotype: A much larger clone lies one base from this, so it may be a read error. The CDR3 DNA sequence: TGCGCCAGCAGCCCGGGACAGGCGAATTACTACAAGCAGTACTTC. Its translation: CASSPGQANYYKQYF. The chain is built from TRBV4-1 and TRBJ2-7, with 8 bases aligning to TRBD1. Germline CDR1 is MGHRA and CDR2 is YSYEKL. The CDR3 is made up of 15 amino acids.

Turning to this clonotype: Possible read error: a much larger clone is one base away. The chain links TRBV5-6 to TRBJ2-5, with unresolved D. V lost 3 bases and J lost 2, with 11 bases in between. CDR1 is SGHDT and CDR2 is YYEEEE in the germline V gene. The CDR3 totals 14 residues. CDR3 residues: CASSSRYGQETQYF. The CDR3 bases are TGTGCCAGCAGCTCGAGGTACGGACAAGAGACCCAGTACTTC. Together with reference TRBV5-6 and TRBJ2-5, the CDR3 gives the full variable domain: DAGVTQSPTHLIKTRGQQVTLRCSPKSGHDTVSWYQQALGQGPQFIFQYYEEEERQRGNFPDRFSGHQFPNYSSELNVNALLLGDSALYLCASSSRYGQETQYFGPGTRLLVL.

At least ten counts were recorded for this clonotype. The chain combines TRBV5-6 with TRBJ2-1; 7 bases are shared with TRBD2. Germline assignment: CDR1 SGHDT and CDR2 YYEEEE. The CDR3 runs to 15 residues. Germline trimming cut 0 bases from V and 2 bases from J; bases unmatched to any gene: 2. In DNA, the CDR3 is TGTGCCAGCAGCTTGGTCCGGGGGGCCTACAATGAGCAGTTCTTC. Translating gives CASSLVRGAYNEQFF.

The rearrangement links TRBV4-3 to TRBJ2-3; no clear D gene. The V gene's germline CDR1 is LGHNA and CDR2 YSLEER. The V gene lost 1 base and the J gene lost 6 bases, with 8 bases spanning the gap. CDR3 length equals 13 residues. This chain's CDR3 is CASSQGSRDTQYF. For the CDR3, the DNA is TGCGCCAGCAGCCAAGGCTCTAGGGATACGCAGTATTTT.

This clonotype occurred many times. This chain connects TRBV2 to TRBJ2-5; D possibly corresponds to TRBD1 (6 bases). V lost 7 bases, J lost 5 bases, and 14 bases lay in between. Germline CDR1 SNHLY, CDR2 FYNNEI. The CDR3 runs to 13 residues. The CDR3 DNA reads as TGTGCCAGCACGGGTGGGGGCCAGGAGACCCAGTACTTC. Amino acid sequence: CASTGGGQETQYF.